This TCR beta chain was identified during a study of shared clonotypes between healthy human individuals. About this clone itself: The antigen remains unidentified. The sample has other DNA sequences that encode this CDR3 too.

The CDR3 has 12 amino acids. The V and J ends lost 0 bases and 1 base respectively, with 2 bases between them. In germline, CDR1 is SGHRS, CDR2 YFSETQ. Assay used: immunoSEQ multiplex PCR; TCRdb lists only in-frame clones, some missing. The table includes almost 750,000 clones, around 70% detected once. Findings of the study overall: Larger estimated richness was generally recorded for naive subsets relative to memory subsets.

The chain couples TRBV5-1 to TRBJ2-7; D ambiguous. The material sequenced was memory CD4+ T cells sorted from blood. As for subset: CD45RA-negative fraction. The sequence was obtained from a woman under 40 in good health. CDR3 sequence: CASSLESYEQYF. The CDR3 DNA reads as TGCGCCAGCAGCTTGGAGTCCTACGAGCAGTACTTC.